This record looks at one TCR beta chain sequence and its context. The target antigen is unknown. TCRdb's copy holds only in-frame clones and misses some; the assay was immunoSEQ multiplex PCR. The sample yields 90,000 to 120,000 clones, around 92% seen once. The sample comes from a study of T cell responses to AZD1222 COVID-19 vaccine. It was second doses at about 4 or about 12 weeks that were pooled. Study results and caveats: Possibly, clonal diversity was underestimated; donors were largely white British and included more females.

The V gene end was trimmed by 4 bases and the J gene end by 2 bases; junction bases not matched to a gene: 17. The CDR3 loop spans 20 amino acids. Germline V CDR1 and CDR2: SNHLY, FYNNEI. Sequencing was performed on peripheral blood, taken 28 days after the second AZD1222 dose. The clonotype originates from an adult who received the AZD1222 COVID-19 vaccine. The chain is built from TRBV2 and TRBJ1-5; 10 positions agree with TRBD1. In DNA, the CDR3 is TGTGCCAGCAGTGGCCCCAAGACAGGGGGCGCGGATGGAGGCAATCAGCCCCAGCATTTT. It specifies CASSGPKTGGADGGNQPQHF.